Included here is one T cell receptor (beta chain) sequence, with context. Its target is unknown. The entry originates in a study of shared clonotypes between healthy human individuals. Each cell subset's genomic DNA was divided evenly among several immunoSEQ plates. The table came from immunoSEQ multiplex PCR; TCRdb's copy has only in-frame clones and leaves some out. The sample contains over 1.4 million clones, about 96% of which appear only once. CDR3 length: 14 amino acids. The V and J ends lost 3 bases and 6 bases respectively, with 15 bases between them. Germline V gene data show CDR1 as SEHNR and CDR2 as FQNEAQ (reference sequence). Study conclusions and caveats: Sampling included only blood; tissue repertoires likely differ. In general, naive subsets displayed greater estimated richness than memory subsets did.

Specimen: naive CD4+ T cells sorted from blood. The subset is: CD45RA+ positively selected. This receptor was taken from a man between 25 and 39 years old in good health. The rearrangement links TRBV7-9 to TRBJ2-7; a possible D gene is TRBD1 (6 bases). The CDR3 spells CASSFRGSQGEQYF. The CDR3 bases are TGTGCCAGCAGCTTCAGGGGTTCCCAGGGCGAGCAGTACTTC.